This T cell receptor (beta chain) stems from a study of T cell repertoires in cytomegalovirus infection. The length of the CDR3 is 13 residues. V was pared by 3 bases and J by 1 base, with 6 bases between. Looked up from germline, CDR1 is MNHNY and CDR2 is SVGAGI (reference sequence). TCRdb re-derived calls from the reads in MiXCR, one entry per CDR3 protein. The profile shows more than 250,000 distinct CDR3 sequences, 25% of them singletons. A word on this clonotype: The antigen is not known.

This rearrangement joins TRBV6-6 to TRBJ1-1; no clear D gene. This sample comprised cultured PBMCs, obtained from culture after CMV antigen stimulation. The sequence derives from a human donor in good health (CMV status not recorded). Some clones in this sample may be carry-over from other donors' samples. CDR3 nucleotide sequence: TGTGCCAGCAGTTATCCCTCGAACACTGAAGCTTTCTTT. Translation: CASSYPSNTEAFF.